This T cell receptor (beta chain) emerged from a study of molecular identifiers for immune sequencing clone quantification. This clonotype showed up many times. The antigen remains unidentified. Sorting was used to obtain naive CD8 T cells (CD8+CD4-CCR7+CD45RA+). Points from the study as a whole: Detectable among one million naive cells, according to reports, was Jurkat TCR RNA spiked in from one cell. In naive cells, under 1% of molecules belonged to clones above 20 RNA copies, against over 98% in effector cells.

This CDR3 comprises 13 residues. Germline CDR1 SEHNR, CDR2 FQNEAQ (reference sequence). V dropped 5 bases and J dropped 5; count of bases not matched to a gene: 5. Bulk TCR libraries used previously described methods and listed TCR primers. TCRdb re-called the PCR reads with MiXCR, one entry per CDR3 protein. The sample has hundreds of thousands of distinct CDR3 sequences, less than 30% seen once; the top ten hold about 0.78%. Sequencing input: naive CD8+ T cells from blood, with Jurkat cell RNA spiked in. Subset defined: FACS-sorted CD8+CD4-CCR7+CD45RA+ naive T cells. This receptor was obtained from a human donor in good health. Some libraries in this study had Jurkat cell RNA spiked in. The chain links TRBV7-9 to TRBJ1-1, with TRBD1 matching 7 bases. In DNA form, the CDR3 reads TGTGCCAGCAGCACAGGGGAAACAACTGAAGCTTTCTTT. It yields the protein CASSTGETTEAFF.